Presented here are 9 T cell receptor beta chains from one specimen sequenced in a study of tumor and adjacent non-tumor tissue in lung cancer. TCRbeta libraries were built with three rounds of nested PCR, modified from ARM-PCR. Each CDR3 protein gets one entry after TCRdb re-called the multiplex PCR reads with MiXCR. The sample records 110,000 or so distinct CDR3 sequences, around 75% being singletons. No cell sorting was done before RNA was extracted from the tissue. Sequences were obtained from lung tumor tissue. The receptors stem from an older woman with non-small cell lung cancer.

Comment on this clonotype: A read error may produce the germline difference seen at one junction end. The chain employs TRBV4-2 and TRBJ2-7, with D perhaps being TRBD1 or TRBD2 (5 bases each). The CDR3 runs 15 residues. Germline loops: CDR1 LGHNA, CDR2 YNFKEQ. The CDR3 protein is CASSQGTSATYEQYF. DNA of the CDR3: TGCGCCAGCAGCCAAGGGACCAGCGCGACCTACGAGCAGTACTTC.

Remarks on this clonotype: One junction end disagrees with the germline gene, perhaps due to a read error. The chain carries TRBV4-3 and TRBJ2-7; 8 bases map to TRBD2. The CDR3 is 15 amino acids. The germline V gene encodes CDR1 LGHNA and CDR2 YSLEER. CDR3 in amino acids: CASSLGTSGTYKQYF. The CDR3 coding sequence is TGCGCCAGCAGCCTAGGTACTAGCGGAACCTACAAGCAGTACTTC.

Turning to this clonotype: One junction end does not reproduce the germline sequence, and a read error may be involved. The chain couples TRBV6-1 to TRBJ2-1, with TRBD2 as a possible D gene (6 bases). Germline CDR1 MNHNS, CDR2 SASEGT. The CDR3 has 13 amino acids. CDR3 in amino acids: CANKPGLNNELFF. In nucleotides, the CDR3 is TGTGCCAACAAACCGGGACTGAACAATGAGCTGTTCTTC.

Comments on this clonotype: A read error may explain this, as a much larger clone is one base away. The chain joins TRBV5-1 to TRBJ1-5; no reliable D call. Germline V gene data show CDR1 as SGHRS and CDR2 as YFSETQ. The CDR3 sequence is 14 residues long. The V end was cut by 4 bases, the J end by 7 bases, with 15 bases between. The CDR3 bases are TGCGCCAGCAGCCTCGACCCCTCGGGGCAGCCCCAGCATTTT. This codes for CASSLDPSGQPQHF.

The sample holds a few counts of this clonotype. No DNA is shown, since the ends of the CDR3 on it are uncertain; the CDR3 is the one TCRdb lists. This chain uses TRBV5-4 with TRBJ1-6; the D call of TRBD1 is as the table states it, not checked on the DNA. The germline V gene has CDR1 SGHNT and CDR2 YYREEE (reference sequence). Including both end residues, the CDR3 is 17 amino acids long. This chain's CDR3 is CASSFGPGAANNSPLHF.

A note on this clonotype: A read error may account for a junction end that differs from germline. The chain carries TRBV20-1 and TRBJ2-2; D tentatively reads TRBD1 or TRBD2 (5 bases each). In germline, CDR1 is DFQATT, CDR2 SNEGSKA (reference sequence). The CDR3 contains 17 residues. CDR3 amino acids: CSARDLRVQANTGELFF. CDR3 DNA: TGCAGTGCTAGAGATTTAAGAGTACAGGCGAACACCGGGGAGCTGTTTTTC.

This clonotype was seen only a few times. The chain recombines TRBV24-1 with TRBJ1-1; 7 bases are shared with TRBD1. V lost 5 bases to trimming and J lost 4 bases; unmatched junction nucleotides: 12. The CDR3 runs to 16 residues. Per germline, CDR1 KGHDR and CDR2 SFDVKD. CDR3 nucleotide sequence: TGTGCCACCAGTGCTGGGTCAGGGGGAGGGGGCACTGAAGCTTTCTTT. Translating it yields CATSAGSGGGGTEAFF.

Many counts were recorded for this clonotype. V usage is TRBV4-2 and J usage is TRBJ2-7; the D gene is possibly TRBD1 (5 bases). This CDR3 has 16 amino acids. V was trimmed by 0 bases and J by 3 bases, leaving 15 bases between them. Looked up from germline, CDR1 is LGHNA and CDR2 is YNFKEQ. The CDR3 is CASSQDSSQGGYEQYF. CDR3 DNA: TGTGCCAGCAGCCAAGATTCATCCCAGGGCGGCTACGAGCAGTACTTC.

Concerning this clonotype: One junction end does not reproduce the germline sequence, and a read error may be involved. The rearrangement uses TRBV29-1 and TRBJ1-4, with TRBD1 matching over 8 bases. Germline CDR1 and CDR2: SQVTM and ANQGSEA. The CDR3 runs to 17 residues. CDR3: CSLGEPGQAVSQKRVLF. DNA for the CDR3: TGCAGCCTTGGGGAGCCGGGACAGGCTGTGTCGCAAAAAAGAGTGCTTTTT.